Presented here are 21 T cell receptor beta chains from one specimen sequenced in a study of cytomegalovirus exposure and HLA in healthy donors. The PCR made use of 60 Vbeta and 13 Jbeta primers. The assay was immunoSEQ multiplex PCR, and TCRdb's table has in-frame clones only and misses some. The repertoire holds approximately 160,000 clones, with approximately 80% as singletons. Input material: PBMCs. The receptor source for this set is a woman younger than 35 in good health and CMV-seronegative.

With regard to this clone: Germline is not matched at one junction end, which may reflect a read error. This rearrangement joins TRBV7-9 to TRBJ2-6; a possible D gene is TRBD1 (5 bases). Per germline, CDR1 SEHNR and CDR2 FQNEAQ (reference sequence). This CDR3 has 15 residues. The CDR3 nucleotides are TGTTCCAGCAGCTTAGGACAAGCTGGGGCCAACGTCCTGACTTTC. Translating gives CSSSLGQAGANVLTF.

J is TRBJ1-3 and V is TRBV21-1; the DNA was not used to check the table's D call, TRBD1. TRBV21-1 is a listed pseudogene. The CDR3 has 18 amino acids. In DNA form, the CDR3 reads TGTGCCAGCAGCCAAGATCGGGACAGGGGGCGCTCTGGAAACACCATATATTTT. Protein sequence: CASSQDRDRGRSGNTIYF.

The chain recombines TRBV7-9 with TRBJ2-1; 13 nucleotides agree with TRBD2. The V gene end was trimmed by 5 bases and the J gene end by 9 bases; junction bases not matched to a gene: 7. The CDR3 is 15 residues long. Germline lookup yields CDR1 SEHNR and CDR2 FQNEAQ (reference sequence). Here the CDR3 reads CASSEGLAGPREQFF. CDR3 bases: TGTGCCAGCAGCGAGGGACTAGCGGGACCCCGTGAGCAGTTCTTC.

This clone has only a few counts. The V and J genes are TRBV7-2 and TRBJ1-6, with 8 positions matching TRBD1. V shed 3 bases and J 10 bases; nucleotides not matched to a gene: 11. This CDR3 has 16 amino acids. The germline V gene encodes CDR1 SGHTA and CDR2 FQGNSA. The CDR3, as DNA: TGTGCCAGCAGCTTGCAGCCCGGGACAGGCCTCTCACCCCTCCACTTT. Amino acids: CASSLQPGTGLSPLHF. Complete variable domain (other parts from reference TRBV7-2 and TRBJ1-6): GAGVSQSPSNKVTEKGKDVELRCDPISGHTALYWYRQSLGQGLEFLIYFQGNSAPDKSGLPSDRFSAERTGGSVSTLTIQRTQQEDSAVYLCASSLQPGTGLSPLHFGNGTRLTVT.

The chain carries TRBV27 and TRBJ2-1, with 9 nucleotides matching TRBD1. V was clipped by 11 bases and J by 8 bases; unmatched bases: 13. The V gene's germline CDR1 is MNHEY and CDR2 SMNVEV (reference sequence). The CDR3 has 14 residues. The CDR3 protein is CASTGTGSSYEQFF. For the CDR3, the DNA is TGTGCCTCAACCGGGACAGGGAGTAGCTATGAGCAGTTCTTC.

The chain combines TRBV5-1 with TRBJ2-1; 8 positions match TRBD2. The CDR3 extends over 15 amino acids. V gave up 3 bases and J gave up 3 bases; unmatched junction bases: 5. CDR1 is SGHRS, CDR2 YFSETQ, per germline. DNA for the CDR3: TGCGCCAGCAGCTCCGGGAGGGCCCGCTACAATGAGCAGTTCTTC. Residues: CASSSGRARYNEQFF.

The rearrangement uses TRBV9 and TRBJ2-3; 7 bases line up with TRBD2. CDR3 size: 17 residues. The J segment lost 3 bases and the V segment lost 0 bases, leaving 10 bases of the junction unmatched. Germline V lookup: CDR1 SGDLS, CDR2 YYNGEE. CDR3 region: CASSVDTGLGGTDTQYF. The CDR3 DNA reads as TGTGCCAGCAGCGTAGACACTGGGCTGGGAGGGACAGATACGCAGTATTTT.

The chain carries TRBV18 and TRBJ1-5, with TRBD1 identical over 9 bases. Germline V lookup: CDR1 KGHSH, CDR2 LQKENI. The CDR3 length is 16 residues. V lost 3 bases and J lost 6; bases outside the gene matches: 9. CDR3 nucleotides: TGTGCCAGCTCACCGCTAGACACAGGGGGCGGTCAGCCCCAGCATTTT. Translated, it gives CASSPLDTGGGQPQHF.

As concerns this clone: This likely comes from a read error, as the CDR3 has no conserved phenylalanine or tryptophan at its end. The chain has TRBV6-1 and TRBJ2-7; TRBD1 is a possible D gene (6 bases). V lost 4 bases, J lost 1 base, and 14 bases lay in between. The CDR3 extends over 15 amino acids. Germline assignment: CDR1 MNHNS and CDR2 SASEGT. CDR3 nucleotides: TGTGCCAGCAGTGCACCCGGGACACGGTCCTACGAGCAGTACCTC. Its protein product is CASSAPGTRSYEQYL.

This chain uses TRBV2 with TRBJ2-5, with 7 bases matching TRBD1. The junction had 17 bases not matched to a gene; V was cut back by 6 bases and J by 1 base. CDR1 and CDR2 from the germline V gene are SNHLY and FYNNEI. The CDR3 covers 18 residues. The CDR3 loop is CASSHRTRQGPVQETQYF. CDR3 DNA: TGTGCCAGCAGCCATCGGACCCGACAGGGCCCCGTCCAAGAGACCCAGTACTTC. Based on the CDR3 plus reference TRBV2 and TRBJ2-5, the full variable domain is EPEVTQTPSHQVTQMGQEVILRCVPISNHLYFYWYRQILGQKVEFLVSFYNNEISEKSEIFDDQFSVERPDGSNFTLKIRSTKLEDSAMYFCASSHRTRQGPVQETQYFGPGTRLLVL.

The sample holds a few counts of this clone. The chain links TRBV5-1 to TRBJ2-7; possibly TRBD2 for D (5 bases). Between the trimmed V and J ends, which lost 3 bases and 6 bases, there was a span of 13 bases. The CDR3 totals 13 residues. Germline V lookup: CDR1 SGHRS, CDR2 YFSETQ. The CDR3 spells CASSSDGLFEQYF. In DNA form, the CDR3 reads TGCGCCAGCAGCTCGGATGGACTCTTCGAGCAGTACTTC.

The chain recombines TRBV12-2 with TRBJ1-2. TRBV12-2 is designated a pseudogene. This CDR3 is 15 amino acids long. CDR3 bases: TGTGCAAGTCGCTTAGGATCCGGGACTCGCTATGGCTACACCTTC. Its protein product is CASRLGSGTRYGYTF.

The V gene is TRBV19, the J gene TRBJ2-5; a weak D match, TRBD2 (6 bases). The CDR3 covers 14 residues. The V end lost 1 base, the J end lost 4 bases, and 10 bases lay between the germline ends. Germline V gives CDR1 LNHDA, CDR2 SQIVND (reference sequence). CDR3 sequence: CASSIAGERETQYF. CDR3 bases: TGTGCCAGTAGTATAGCGGGAGAAAGAGAGACCCAGTACTTC.

In nucleotides, the CDR3 is TGTGCCAGCAGTTTACCCTACGGAGCCTCTGGAAACACCATATATTTT. Its translation: CASSLPYGASGNTIYF. This chain links TRBV28 with TRBJ1-3; D uncertain. Trimming removed 2 bases at V and 0 bases at J, with 11 bases between. CDR3 length equals 16 residues. From germline, CDR1 is MDHEN and CDR2 SYDVKM.

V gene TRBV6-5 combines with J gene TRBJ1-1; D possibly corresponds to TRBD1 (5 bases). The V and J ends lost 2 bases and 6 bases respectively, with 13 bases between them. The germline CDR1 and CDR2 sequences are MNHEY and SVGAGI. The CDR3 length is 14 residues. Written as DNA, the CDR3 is TGTGCCAGCAGTTACCAGGGCCAGGTGGCTGAAGCTTTCTTT. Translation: CASSYQGQVAEAFF.

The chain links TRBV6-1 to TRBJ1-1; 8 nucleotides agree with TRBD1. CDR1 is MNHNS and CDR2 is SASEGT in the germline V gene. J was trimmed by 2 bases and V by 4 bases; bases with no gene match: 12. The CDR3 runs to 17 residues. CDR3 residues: CASSVTRTGMDNTEAFF. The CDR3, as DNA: TGTGCCAGCAGTGTTACCAGGACAGGGATGGACAACACTGAAGCTTTCTTT.

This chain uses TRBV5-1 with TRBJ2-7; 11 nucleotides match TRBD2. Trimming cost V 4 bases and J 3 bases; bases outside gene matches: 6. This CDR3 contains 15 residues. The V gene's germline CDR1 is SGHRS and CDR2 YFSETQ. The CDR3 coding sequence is TGCGCCAGCAGCCCATCTAGCGGGGGGAACTACGAGCAGTACTTC. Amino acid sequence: CASSPSSGGNYEQYF.

The CDR3 DNA reads TGTGCCTGGAGTAGAGGAGGGGGCCCAGATACGCAGTATTTT. This encodes CAWSRGGGPDTQYF. The chain joins TRBV30 to TRBJ2-3, with D possibly TRBD1 on 7 matching bases. Trimming cost V 2 bases and J 4 bases, with 13 bases left between them. Germline-derived CDR1 and CDR2 are GTSNPN and SVGIG (reference sequence). This CDR3 is 14 amino acids long.

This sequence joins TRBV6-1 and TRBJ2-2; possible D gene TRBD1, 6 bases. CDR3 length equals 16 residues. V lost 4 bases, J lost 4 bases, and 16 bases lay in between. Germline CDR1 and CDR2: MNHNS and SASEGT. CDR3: CASSVLGGYFTGELFF. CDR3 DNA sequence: TGTGCCAGCAGTGTCCTAGGGGGTTATTTCACCGGGGAGCTGTTTTTT.

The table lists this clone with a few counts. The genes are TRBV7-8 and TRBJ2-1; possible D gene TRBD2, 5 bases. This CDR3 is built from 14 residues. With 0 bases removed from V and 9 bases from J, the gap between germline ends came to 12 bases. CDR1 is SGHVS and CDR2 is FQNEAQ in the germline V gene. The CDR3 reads CASSLAQLDGEQFF. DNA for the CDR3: TGTGCCAGCAGCTTAGCGCAACTAGACGGTGAGCAGTTCTTC.

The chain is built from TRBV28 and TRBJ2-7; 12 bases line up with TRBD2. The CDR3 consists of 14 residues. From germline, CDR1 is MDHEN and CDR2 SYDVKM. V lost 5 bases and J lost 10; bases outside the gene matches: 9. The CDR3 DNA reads TGTGCCAGCAGTCGGACTAGCGGGATAGATAGCCAGTACTTC. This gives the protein CASSRTSGIDSQYF.